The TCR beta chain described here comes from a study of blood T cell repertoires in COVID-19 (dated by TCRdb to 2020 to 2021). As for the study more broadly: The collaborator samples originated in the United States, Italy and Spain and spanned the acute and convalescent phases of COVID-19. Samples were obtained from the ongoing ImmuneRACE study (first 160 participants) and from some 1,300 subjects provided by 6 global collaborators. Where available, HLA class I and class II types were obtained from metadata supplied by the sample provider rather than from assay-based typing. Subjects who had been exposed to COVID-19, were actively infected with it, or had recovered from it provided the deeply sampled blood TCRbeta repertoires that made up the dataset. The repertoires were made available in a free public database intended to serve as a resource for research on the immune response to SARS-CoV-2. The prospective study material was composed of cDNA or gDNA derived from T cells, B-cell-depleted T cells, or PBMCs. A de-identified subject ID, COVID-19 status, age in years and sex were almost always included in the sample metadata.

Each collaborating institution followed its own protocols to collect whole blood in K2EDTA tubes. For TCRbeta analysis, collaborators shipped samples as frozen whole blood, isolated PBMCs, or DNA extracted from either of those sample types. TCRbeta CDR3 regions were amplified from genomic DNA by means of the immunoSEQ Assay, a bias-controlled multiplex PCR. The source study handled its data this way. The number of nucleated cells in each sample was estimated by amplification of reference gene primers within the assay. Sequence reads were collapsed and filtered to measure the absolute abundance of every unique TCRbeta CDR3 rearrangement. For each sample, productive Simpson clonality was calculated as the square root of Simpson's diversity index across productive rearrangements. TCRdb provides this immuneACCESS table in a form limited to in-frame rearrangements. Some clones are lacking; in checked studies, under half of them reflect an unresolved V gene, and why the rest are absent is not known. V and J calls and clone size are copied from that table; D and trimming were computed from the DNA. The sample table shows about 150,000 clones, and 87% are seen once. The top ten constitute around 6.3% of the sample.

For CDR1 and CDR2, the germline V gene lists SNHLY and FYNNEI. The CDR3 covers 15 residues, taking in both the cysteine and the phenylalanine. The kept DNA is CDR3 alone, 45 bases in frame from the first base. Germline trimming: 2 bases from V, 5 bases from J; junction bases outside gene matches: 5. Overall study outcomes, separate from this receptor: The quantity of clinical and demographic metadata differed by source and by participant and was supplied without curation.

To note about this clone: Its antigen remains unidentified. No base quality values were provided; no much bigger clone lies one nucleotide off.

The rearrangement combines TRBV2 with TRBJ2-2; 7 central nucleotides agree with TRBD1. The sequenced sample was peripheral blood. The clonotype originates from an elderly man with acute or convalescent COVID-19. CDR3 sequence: CASSENRGPTGELFF. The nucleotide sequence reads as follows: TGTGCCAGCAGTGAAAACAGGGGACCAACCGGGGAGCTGTTTTTT.